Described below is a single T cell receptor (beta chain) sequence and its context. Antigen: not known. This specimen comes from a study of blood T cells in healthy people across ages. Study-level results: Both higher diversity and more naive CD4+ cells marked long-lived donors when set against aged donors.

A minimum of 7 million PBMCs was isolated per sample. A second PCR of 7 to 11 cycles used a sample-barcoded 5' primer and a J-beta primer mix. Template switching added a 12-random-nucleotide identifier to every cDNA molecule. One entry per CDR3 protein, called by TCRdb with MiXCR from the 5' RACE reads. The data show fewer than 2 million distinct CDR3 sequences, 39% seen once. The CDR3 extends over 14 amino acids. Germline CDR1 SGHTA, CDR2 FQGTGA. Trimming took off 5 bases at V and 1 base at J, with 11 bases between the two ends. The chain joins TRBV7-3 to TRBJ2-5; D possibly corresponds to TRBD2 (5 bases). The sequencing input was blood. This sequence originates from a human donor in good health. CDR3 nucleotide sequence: TGTGCCAGCAGCCCAAGCGGATCCCAAGAGACCCAGTACTTC. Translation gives CASSPSGSQETQYF.